A selection of T cell receptor beta chains follows, all from one sample in a study of blood T cell repertoires in COVID-19. Some clones are missing from TCRdb's copy, which holds only in-frame ones; the method was immunoSEQ multiplex PCR. Of around 110,000 clones listed, approximately 80% are singletons. The material sequenced was peripheral blood. These receptors were obtained from a man aged 70-80 years with active or convalescent COVID-19. The CDR3 runs from the conserved cysteine through the conserved F or W. The D gene is left open where the match is weak. Size is stated for part of the rows, as once, few or many counts, or as a class when the clone is expanded.

clone_size	j_call	v_call	cdr3_length	d_call	cdr3_aa	cdr3_nt
-	TRBJ2-7	TRBV29-1	12	TRBD2	CSVEREGYEQYF	TGCAGCGTGGAGCGGGAGGGTTACGAGCAGTACTTC
-	TRBJ1-5	TRBV12-3/TRBV12-4	12	-	CASTAGNQPQHF	TGTGCCAGCACGGCGGGGAATCAGCCCCAGCATTTT
-	TRBJ1-6	TRBV6-5	15	TRBD1	CASSYGTGVNSPLHF	TGTGCCAGCAGTTACGGGACAGGGGTAAATTCACCCCTCCACTTT
once	TRBJ1-1	TRBV5-1	16	TRBD1	CASSRGQGFVYTEAFF	TGCGCCAGCAGCAGGGGACAGGGTTTCGTTTACACTGAAGCTTTCTTT
-	TRBJ2-2	TRBV18	16	-	CASSPVGRASAGELFF	TGTGCCAGCTCACCGGTTGGGCGGGCCAGCGCCGGGGAGCTGTTTTTT
-	TRBJ2-3	TRBV14	13	-	CASSQWSTDTQYF	TGTGCCAGCAGCCAGTGGAGTACAGATACGCAGTATTTT
-	TRBJ2-7	TRBV6-2/TRBV6-3	15	TRBD2	CASSSYLAGDYEQYF	TGTGCCAGCAGTTCCTACCTTGCGGGGGACTACGAGCAGTACTTC
few	TRBJ2-7	TRBV5-6	18	-	CASSSSLVGATLVDEQYF	TGTGCCAGCAGCTCCTCTTTGGTGGGGGCTACTCTAGTCGACGAGCAGTACTTC
-	TRBJ2-1	TRBV7-6	17	TRBD2	CASSLAGLAEIYNEQFF	TGTGCCAGCAGCTTAGCGGGACTAGCAGAAATATACAATGAGCAGTTCTTC
-	TRBJ1-1	TRBV3-1/TRBV3-2	13	-	CATSHGGNTEAFF	TGTGCCACCTCTCATGGGGGCAACACTGAAGCTTTCTTT
-	TRBJ2-7	TRBV18	16	-	CASSPIYGDPRLEQYF	TGTGCCAGCTCACCAATCTATGGAGACCCTAGGCTCGAGCAGTACTTC